This TCR beta chain was identified during a study of blood T cell repertoires in COVID-19 (dated by TCRdb to about 2020). Looking at the study overall: Samples from collaborators originated in the United States, Italy and Spain and spanned both the acute and convalescent phases of COVID-19. The repertoires were released in a freely available public database meant as a resource for research on the immune response to SARS-CoV-2. The prospective study material was composed of cDNA or gDNA derived from T cells, B-cell-depleted T cells, or PBMCs. The dataset comprised deeply sampled blood TCRbeta repertoires from subjects exposed to, actively infected with, or recovered from COVID-19. The samples were drawn from two sources: the first 160 participants of the ongoing ImmuneRACE study, and over 1,000 subjects contributed by 6 global collaborators. Sample metadata almost always included a de-identified subject ID, COVID-19 status, age in years and sex. Where available, HLA class I and class II types were obtained from metadata supplied by the sample provider rather than from assay-based typing. Study-level results and caveats: The quantity of clinical and demographic metadata differed by source and by participant and was supplied without curation.

The collaborating institutions used their own protocols to collect whole blood in K2EDTA tubes. For TCRbeta analysis, collaborator samples were shipped as frozen whole blood, as isolated PBMCs, or as DNA extracted from either sample type. The germline V gene (reference sequence) gives CDR1 as LNHNV and CDR2 as YYDKDF. From its cysteine to its phenylalanine, the CDR3 spans 16 amino acids. The CDR3 DNA has 48 bases and is translated from base 1. V is pruned by 3 bases and J by 2 bases, leaving 3 bases of the junction without a gene match. Points on this clone: Its recognized antigen is unknown. No much larger clonotype is one base removed from it; base qualities were not supplied.

TCRbeta CDR3 regions were amplified from genomic DNA by means of the immunoSEQ Assay, a bias-controlled multiplex PCR. In the authors' own workflow: The number of nucleated cells in each sample was estimated by amplification of reference gene primers within the assay. Sequence reads were collapsed and filtered to measure the absolute abundance of every unique TCRbeta CDR3 rearrangement. For each sample, productive Simpson clonality was calculated by taking the square root of Simpson's diversity index across productive rearrangements. Held by TCRdb, this immuneACCESS table contains in-frame sequences only and omits some clones. Under half of the omission traces to an unresolved V gene where checked; the cause of the rest is unknown. V and J calls and clone size are as listed in that table; D and trimming were resolved from the DNA. The table for this sample lists 100,000 to 150,000 clones; around nine tenths of them were counted only once. Clones ranked in the top ten supply approximately 1.1% of the sample.

This sequence uses TRBV15 and TRBJ2-6; 8 central nucleotides agree with TRBD1. This clonotype originated in a woman aged 80 or older with acute or convalescent COVID-19. The sequenced sample was peripheral blood. The sequence in DNA is TGTGCCACCAGCAGGGAGACAGGGGCTGGGGCCAACGTCCTGACTTTC. It translates as CATSRETGAGANVLTF.